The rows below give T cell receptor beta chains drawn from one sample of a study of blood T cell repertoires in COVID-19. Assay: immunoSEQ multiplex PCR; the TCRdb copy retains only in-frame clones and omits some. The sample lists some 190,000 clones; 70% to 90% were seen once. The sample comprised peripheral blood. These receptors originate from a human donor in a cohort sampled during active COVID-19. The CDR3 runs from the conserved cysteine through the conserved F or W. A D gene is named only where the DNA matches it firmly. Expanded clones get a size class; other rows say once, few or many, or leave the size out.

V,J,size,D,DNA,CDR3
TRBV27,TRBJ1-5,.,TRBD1,TGTGCCAGCAAGAGGACAGGGGAACTCAATCAGCCCCAGCATTTT,CASKRTGELNQPQHF
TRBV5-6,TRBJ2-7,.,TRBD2,TGTGCCAGCAGCTCTACTAGCGTCCACGAGCAGTACTTC,CASSSTSVHEQYF
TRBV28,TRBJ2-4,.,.,TGTGCCAGCAGTTTCGGAGACAGCCAAAACATTCAGTACTTC,CASSFGDSQNIQYF
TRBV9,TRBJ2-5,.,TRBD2,TGTGCCAGCAGCGTAGGGCTAGCGGGGGGTGAGACCCAGTACTTC,CASSVGLAGGETQYF
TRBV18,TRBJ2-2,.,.,TGTGCCAGCTCACCACGGGTCCACAGTAATACCGGGGAGCTGTTTTTT,CASSPRVHSNTGELFF
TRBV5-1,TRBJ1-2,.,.,TGCGCCAGCAGCCGTCCGGGTTACTATGGCTACACCTTC,CASSRPGYYGYTF
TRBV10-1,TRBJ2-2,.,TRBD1,TGCGCCAGCAGTGACGGGACAGTAAACACCGGGGAGCTGTTTTTT,CASSDGTVNTGELFF
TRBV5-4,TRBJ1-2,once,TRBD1,TGTGCCAGCAGCTTGTCTACAGGGGGCTTTGGCTACACCTTC,CASSLSTGGFGYTF
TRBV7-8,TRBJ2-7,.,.,TGTGCCAGCAGCTTAGTGGTCAGTTCGGGATCCTACGAGCAGTACTTC,CASSLVVSSGSYEQYF
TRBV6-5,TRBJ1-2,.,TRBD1,TGTGCCAGCAGTATGACAGGGGGCCGGTATGGCTACACCTTC,CASSMTGGRYGYTF
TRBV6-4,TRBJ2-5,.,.,TGTGCCAGCAGTGACTCGAGTCCTCCGCTAGCGCCTCAAGAGACCCAGTACTTC,CASSDSSPPLAPQETQYF
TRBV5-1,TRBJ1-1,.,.,TGCGCCAGCAGCCCAACGACGGACTCCTCTGAAGCTTTCTTT,CASSPTTDSSEAFF
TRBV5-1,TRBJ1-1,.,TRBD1,TGCGCCAGCAGCCCAAGAACAGGGGGTGGGACTGAAGCTTTCTTT,CASSPRTGGGTEAFF
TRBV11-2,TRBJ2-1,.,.,TGTGCCAGCAGCTTAGATTTGGCAAGCGTTGAGCAGTTCTTC,CASSLDLASVEQFF
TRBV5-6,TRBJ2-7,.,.,TGTGCCAGCAGCTCCAATACAATCTACGAGCAGTACTTC,CASSSNTIYEQYF
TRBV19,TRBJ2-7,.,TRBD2,TGTGCCAGTAGTATAAACCTAGCGGACTCCTACGAGCAGTACTTC,CASSINLADSYEQYF
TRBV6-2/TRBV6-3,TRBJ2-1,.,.,TGTGCCAGCACCTACTCTGAGCGCAGCTCCTACAATGAGCAGTTCTTC,CASTYSERSSYNEQFF
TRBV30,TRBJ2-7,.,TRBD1,TGTGCCTGGAGCCGACAGGGGAGCTACGAGCAGTACTTC,CAWSRQGSYEQYF
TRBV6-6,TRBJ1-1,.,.,TGTGCCAGCACGAGTACGGGGGACGGAAGGACTGAAGCTTTCTTT,CASTSTGDGRTEAFF
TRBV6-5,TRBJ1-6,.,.,TGTGCCAGCAGTTTAGTAGGAGGACAGCAAAATTCACCCCTCCACTTT,CASSLVGGQQNSPLHF
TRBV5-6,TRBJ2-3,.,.,TGTGCCAGCAGTACTGGACAGGATACGCAGTATTTT,CASSTGQDTQYF
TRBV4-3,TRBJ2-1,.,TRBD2,TGCGCCAGCAGCCAAGAGGCTAGCGGCCTGTCCGGTGAGCAGTTCTTC,CASSQEASGLSGEQFF
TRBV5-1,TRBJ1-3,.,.,TGCGCCAGCAGCCCTTCCTCTGGAAACACCATATATTTT,CASSPSSGNTIYF
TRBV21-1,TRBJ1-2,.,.,TGTGCCAGCAGCATGGCAGGGGCTGACTATGGCTACACCTTC,CASSMAGADYGYTF
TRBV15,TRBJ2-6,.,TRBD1,TGTGCCACCAGCAGAGCCCGGACAGGGGCTGGGGCCAACGTCCTGACTTTC,CATSRARTGAGANVLTF
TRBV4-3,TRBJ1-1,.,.,TGCGCCAGCAGCCAAGAGATGGCCTCGAACACTGAAGCTTTCTTT,CASSQEMASNTEAFF
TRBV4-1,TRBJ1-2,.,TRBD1,TGCGCCAGCAGCCAAGGGGACAGGGAGGTACAAGGCTACACCTTC,CASSQGDREVQGYTF
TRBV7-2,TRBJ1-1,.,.,TGTGCCAGCAGCTTATCAGTGAACACTGAAGCTTTCTTT,CASSLSVNTEAFF
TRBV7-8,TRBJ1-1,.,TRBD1,TGTGCCAGCAGATCATACAGGGGGCGAGAAGCTTTCTTT,CASRSYRGREAFF
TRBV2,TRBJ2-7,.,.,TGTGCCAGCAGGTTTGACTCCAGCCCTTCCTCCGAGCAGTACTTC,CASRFDSSPSSEQYF
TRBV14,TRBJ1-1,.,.,TGTGCCAGCAGCCAAGATCTAGGGGGCACTGAAGCTTTCTTT,CASSQDLGGTEAFF
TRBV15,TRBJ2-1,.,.,TGTGCCACCAGGAGTCTAGCAGAAATCAACAATGAGCAGTTCTTC,CATRSLAEINNEQFF
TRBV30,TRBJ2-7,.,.,TGTGCCGGGGGGGACAGTTCGAGCTCCTACGAGCAGTACTTC,CAGGDSSSSYEQYF
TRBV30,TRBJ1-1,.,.,TGTGCCTGGAGTGTACTCCGGGCAGGGTCGAACACTGAAGCTTTCTTT,CAWSVLRAGSNTEAFF
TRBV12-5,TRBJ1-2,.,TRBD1,TGTGCTAGTGGTTGGACCGGGACAGGGGGCAACTATGGCTACACCTTC,CASGWTGTGGNYGYTF
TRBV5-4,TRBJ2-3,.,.,TGTGCCAGCAGCTTCAAGACAGGACAAGATACGCAGTATTTT,CASSFKTGQDTQYF
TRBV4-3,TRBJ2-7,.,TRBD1,TGCGCCAGCAGCCAAGAGCCGGGACAGGGGGGCTACGAGCAGTACTTC,CASSQEPGQGGYEQYF
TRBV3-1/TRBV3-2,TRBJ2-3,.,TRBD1,TGTGCCAGCAGCCAAGAAGGGGACAGTACCCCAGATACGCAGTATTTT,CASSQEGDSTPDTQYF
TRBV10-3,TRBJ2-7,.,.,TGTGCCATCAGTGTGACACAGAGATCCTACGAGCAGTACTTC,CAISVTQRSYEQYF
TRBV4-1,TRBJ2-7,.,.,TGCGCCAGCAGCCAAGCGACAGTCAACCCCTCCTACGAGCAGTACTTC,CASSQATVNPSYEQYF
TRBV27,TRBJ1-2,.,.,TGTGCCAGCAGTCCCTCCTACCGGACAGCTAACTATGGCTACACCTTC,CASSPSYRTANYGYTF
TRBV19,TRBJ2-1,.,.,TGTGCCAGTAGTATCCTTGGGGGCGGGCCCTACAATGAGCAGTTCTTC,CASSILGGGPYNEQFF
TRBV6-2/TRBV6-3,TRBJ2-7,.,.,TGTGCCAGCAGTTACGGGTTCGAGCGGCCCTACGAGCAGTACTTC,CASSYGFERPYEQYF
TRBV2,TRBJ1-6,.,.,TGTGCCAGCAGTGTCCTAGGCGGTGATTCACCCCTCCACTTT,CASSVLGGDSPLHF
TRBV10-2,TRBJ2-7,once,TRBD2,TGCGCCAGCAGTGGAAGCGGGGGCTCCTACGAGCAGTACTTC,CASSGSGGSYEQYF
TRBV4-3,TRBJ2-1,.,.,TGCGCCAGCAGCCAAGAGGAGGGAGACGAGCAGTTCTTC,CASSQEEGDEQFF